The clone carrying this T cell receptor beta chain was seen more than once but under ten times. This specimen comes from a study of cytomegalovirus exposure and HLA in healthy donors. Study-wide background: Across about 400 genotyped donors, over 70% landed in the Caucasian-associated ancestry cluster.

Amplification used 60 Vbeta primers and 13 Jbeta primers. The table came from immunoSEQ multiplex PCR; TCRdb's copy has only in-frame clones and leaves some out. This sample yields approximately 220,000 clones, of which approximately 79% are seen a single time; around 2% belongs to the top ten. CDR3 length: 15 residues. CDR1 and CDR2 from the germline V gene are LNHDA and SQIVND (reference sequence). V dropped 6 bases and J dropped 5 bases, with 20 bases sitting between them. The J gene is TRBJ2-7, the V gene TRBV19; D gene uncertain. The clonotype originates from a man younger than 30 in good health and CMV-seronegative. Sequencing was done on a sample of PBMCs. CDR3 bases: TGTGCCAGTAGAAAAGGTAGGTCCGCTGGAGACGAGCAGTACTTC. This gives the protein CASRKGRSAGDEQYF.